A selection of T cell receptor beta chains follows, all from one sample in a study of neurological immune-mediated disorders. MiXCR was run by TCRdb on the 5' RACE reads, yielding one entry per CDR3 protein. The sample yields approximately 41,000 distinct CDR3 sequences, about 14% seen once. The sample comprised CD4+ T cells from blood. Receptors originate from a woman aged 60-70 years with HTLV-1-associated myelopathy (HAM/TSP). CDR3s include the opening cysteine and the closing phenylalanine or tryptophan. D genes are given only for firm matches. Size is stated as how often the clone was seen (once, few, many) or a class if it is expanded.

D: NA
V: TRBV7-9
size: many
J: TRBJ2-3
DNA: TGTGCCAGCAGCTTGAAGGGGACAGATACGCAGTATTTT
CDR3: CASSLKGTDTQYF

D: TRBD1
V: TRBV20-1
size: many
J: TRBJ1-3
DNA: TGCAGTGCTGAACAGGGGCGGGCTGGAAACACCATATATTTT
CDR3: CSAEQGRAGNTIYF

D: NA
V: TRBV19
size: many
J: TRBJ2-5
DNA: TGTGCCAGTAGCACGTCACAGGGACCACAAGAGACCCAGTACTTC
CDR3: CASSTSQGPQETQYF

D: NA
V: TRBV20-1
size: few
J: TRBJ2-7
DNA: TGCAGTGCTAGCTTCTGGGGCGCCTACGAGCAGTACTTC
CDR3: CSASFWGAYEQYF

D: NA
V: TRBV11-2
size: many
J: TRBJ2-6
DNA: TGTGCCAGCAGCTTATTTCGGACACGGAGATCTGGGGCCAACGTCCTGACTTTC
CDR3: CASSLFRTRRSGANVLTF

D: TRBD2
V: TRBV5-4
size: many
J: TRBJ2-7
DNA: TGTGCCAGCAGCGGGGGACTAGCGGGGGCCCACTCCTACGAGCAGTACTTC
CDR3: CASSGGLAGAHSYEQYF

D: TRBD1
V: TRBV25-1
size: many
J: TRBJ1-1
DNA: TGTGCCAGCAGTCCAACCTCGACAGGGGACACTGAAGCTTTCTTT
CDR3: CASSPTSTGDTEAFF

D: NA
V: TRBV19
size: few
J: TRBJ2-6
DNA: TGTGCCAGTAGTATAGCGGGGCTGGCTGGGGCCAACGTCCTGACTTTC
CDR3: CASSIAGLAGANVLTF

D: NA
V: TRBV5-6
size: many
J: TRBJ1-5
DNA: TGTGCCAGCAGCTTGAGTCAGGGTCTGATAAACAATCAGCCCCAGCATTTT
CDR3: CASSLSQGLINNQPQHF

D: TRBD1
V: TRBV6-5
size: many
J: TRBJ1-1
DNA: TGTGCCAGCAGCCCTTCCAGGGGGCTGACGACTGAAGCTTTCTTT
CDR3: CASSPSRGLTTEAFF